This T cell receptor (beta chain) was sequenced in a study of OX40 agonist ivuxolimab in advanced cancers. Study-wide background: Among those enrolled, mean age was about 63 years (range 23 to 79) and about 79% were male. Therapy given before enrollment (anti-PD-1, anti-PD-L1 or anti-CTLA-4) was allowed, and roughly 41% had some.

Prior autoimmune disease or systemic immunosuppression barred patients. This clone is labeled as medium-sized. Antigen unknown. The study's findings and limits: Some patients who did not respond also had low normalized T-cell clonal expansion.

V dropped 0 bases and J dropped 7 bases, with 10 bases sitting between them. From germline, CDR1 is GTSNPN and CDR2 SVGIG (reference sequence). This CDR3 spans 13 amino acids. Method: immunoSEQ multiplex PCR; TCRdb's copy keeps in-frame clones and lacks some. The data hold tens of thousands of clones, with around 89% observed a single time. The chain carries TRBV30 and TRBJ2-1; D remains ambiguous. This TCR came from an adult with an advanced solid tumor such as melanoma, head and neck, liver or kidney cancer. The sequenced sample was CD4+ or CD8+ T cells sorted from blood, obtained in a trial of the OX40 agonist ivuxolimab. The CDR3 DNA is TGTGCCTGGAGTGTGTTGGGAATGAATGAGCAGTTCTTC. Protein: CAWSVLGMNEQFF.